These 3 T cell receptor beta chains were all obtained from the same sample, sequenced in a study of glioma-infiltrating T cells. The iRepertoire nested amplicon-rescue multiplex PCR amplified TCR alpha and beta CDR3s from RNA. One entry per CDR3 protein, called by TCRdb with MiXCR from the multiplex PCR reads. This repertoire shows 95,000 to 150,000 distinct CDR3 sequences, roughly 25% found once; its top ten account for 13% to 15%. Sample: glioma tissue, nonneoplastic brain tissue, or PBMCs (not recorded which). The source is a human donor with low-grade glioma or glioblastoma, undergoing nonglioma brain surgery, or in good health (not recorded which).

There are many counts of this clonotype. This chain connects TRBV7-2 to TRBJ2-5; TRBD1 matches 8 bases. The V gene's germline CDR1 is SGHTA and CDR2 FQGNSA. The CDR3 runs 14 residues. Trimming removed 3 bases from V and 7 bases from J; junction bases left unmatched: 7. The CDR3 here is CASSLDRARGTQYF. In DNA, the CDR3 is TGTGCCAGCAGCTTGGACAGGGCGAGGGGGACCCAGTACTTC. Looking up the rest from reference TRBV7-2 and TRBJ2-5 gives the full variable domain: GAGVSQSPSNKVTEKGKDVELRCDPISGHTALYWYRQSLGQGLEFLIYFQGNSAPDKSGLPSDRFSAERTGGSVSTLTIQRTQQEDSAVYLCASSLDRARGTQYFGPGTRLLVL.

This clonotype was detected ten times or more. The chain is built from TRBV20-1 and TRBJ1-1; 8 positions match TRBD1. The germline V gene has CDR1 DFQATT and CDR2 SNEGSKA (reference sequence). The V and J ends lost 6 bases and 3 bases, in that order; junction bases with no gene match: 9. This CDR3 region has 14 residues. CDR3 DNA sequence: TGCAGTGCGTTCGGACAGGGAGCGGACACTGAAGCTTTCTTT. Its translation is CSAFGQGADTEAFF.

This clonotype was observed a few times. The J gene is TRBJ2-1, the V gene TRBV10-1; no firm D call. There are 16 residues in the CDR3. Trimming removed 0 bases from V and 2 bases from J, with 11 bases in between. Per germline, CDR1 WNHNN and CDR2 SYGVQD (reference sequence). The CDR3 DNA is TGCGCCAGCAGTGAGTCAGCGTTATCCCCCTACAATGAGCAGTTCTTC. Its translation: CASSESALSPYNEQFF.